The source of this TCR beta chain is a study of identical twins. Broader study findings: It was out-of-frame TCR alpha sharing in monozygotic twins that models underestimated.

The cDNA had a unique molecular identifier and a template-switch universal primer site. TCRdb redid the calling of the 5' RACE reads with MiXCR, one entry per CDR3 protein. The sample has about 690,000 distinct CDR3 sequences, 5.5% to 7.5% seen once. This clonotype showed up just a few times. No antigen is known for it. This CDR3 region has 13 residues. CDR1 is SGHVS and CDR2 is FNYEAQ in the germline V gene. V shed 0 bases and J shed 6 bases, with 7 bases lying between them. The clonotype comes from a man in his late teens or twenties in good health. This chain links TRBV7-6 with TRBJ2-3; D gene unclear. Sequencing was carried out using naive T cells sorted from blood. This CDR3 reads CASSLAWDDTQYF. CDR3 sequence (DNA): TGTGCCAGCAGCTTAGCGTGGGATGATACGCAGTATTTT.